One and the same sample provided the 11 T cell receptor beta chains below, sequenced in a study of response to subunit inactivated influenza vaccine. TCRdb ran MiXCR on the RT-PCR reads and lists one entry per CDR3 protein. The sample shows about 530,000 distinct CDR3 sequences, 12% of them seen only once. This material consisted of PBMCs from blood, taken on the day of vaccination. The source is a man aged 50-60 years who received an inactivated influenza vaccine.

The chain links TRBV20-1 to TRBJ1-2; D might be TRBD1 (6 bases). CDR3 length: 13 amino acids. The V gene lost 3 bases and the J gene lost 7 bases, with 15 bases spanning the gap. Per the germline V gene, CDR1 is DFQATT and CDR2 is SNEGSKA (reference sequence). The CDR3 coding sequence is TGCAGTGCTAGGGCGGACAGCCGGGGTGGCTACACCTTC. It codes for CSARADSRGGYTF.

This clonotype turned up a few times. This rearrangement joins TRBV5-1 to TRBJ1-4; a possible D gene is TRBD1 (6 bases). The CDR3 extends over 13 amino acids. CDR1 and CDR2 (germline): SGHRS, YFSETQ. Trimming took 4 bases from V and 9 from J, leaving 13 bases between them. This CDR3 is CASSLDRGKKLFF. The CDR3, as DNA: TGCGCCAGCAGCCTGGACAGAGGAAAAAAACTGTTTTTT.

This clonotype was seen more than once but under ten times. V usage is TRBV6-5 and J usage is TRBJ1-2, with D possibly matching TRBD1 (5 bases). The CDR3 extends over 15 amino acids. Per germline, CDR1 MNHEY and CDR2 SVGAGI. Between the trimmed V and J ends, which lost 2 bases and 2 bases, there was a span of 12 bases. CDR3 in DNA: TGTGCCAGCAGTTACCCGGCCGGGGGGAACTATGGCTACACCTTC. It codes for CASSYPAGGNYGYTF.

This clonotype occurred a few times. The chain links TRBV7-2 to TRBJ1-5; D gene unclear. The ends were cut back, 1 base at V and 6 bases at J, with 10 bases in the middle. CDR3 size: 14 residues. From germline, CDR1 is SGHTA and CDR2 FQGNSA. CDR3 sequence (DNA): TGTGCCAGCAGCTTAGGGGGATTCGGTCAGCCCCAGCATTTT. It translates to CASSLGGFGQPQHF.

The DNA of the CDR3 is TGTGCCACCACGTTAGGGGGTCCCCGGGGCGAGCAGTACTTC. Its protein product is CATTLGGPRGEQYF. The chain has TRBV10-3 and TRBJ2-7, with D possibly being TRBD1 (6 bases). The CDR3 is 14 residues long. CDR1 is ENHRY and CDR2 is SYGVKD in the germline V gene. Trimming removed 10 bases from V and 6 bases from J, with 22 bases in between.

This clonotype was counted only a few times. This chain links TRBV20-1 with TRBJ2-3; a weak D match, TRBD2 (6 bases). Germline V CDR1 and CDR2: DFQATT, SNEGSKA (reference sequence). This CDR3 region has 15 residues. Trimming took 2 bases from V and 0 from J, leaving 12 bases between them. The CDR3 region has the DNA TGCAGTGCTAGAAATCCGCGGGGCAGCACAGATACGCAGTATTTT. Translation gives CSARNPRGSTDTQYF.

This clonotype was counted ten times or more. The chain couples TRBV5-5 to TRBJ1-5; tentative D call: TRBD1 (6 bases). Trimming cost V 5 bases and J 0 bases, with 12 bases left between them. Germline CDR1 reads SGHKS; CDR2 reads YYEKEE (reference sequence). There are 15 residues in the CDR3. As DNA, the CDR3 is TGTGCCAGCAGATTGTCAGGGGATAGCAATCAGCCCCAGCATTTT. The encoded protein is CASRLSGDSNQPQHF.

The gene calls are TRBV12-3 or TRBV12-4 and TRBJ1-2; 9 positions match TRBD1. The CDR3 contains 13 residues. With 10 bases clipped from V and 6 bases from J, the junction kept 9 bases outside the gene matches. This chain's CDR3 is CATATGGSNGYTF. The DNA of the CDR3 is TGTGCCACTGCGACAGGGGGAAGTAATGGCTACACCTTC.

This clonotype was recorded a few times. The chain is built from TRBV28 and TRBJ2-1, with no clear D. Germline assignment: CDR1 MDHEN and CDR2 SYDVKM. This CDR3 contains 12 residues. The germline V and J ends were trimmed by 3 bases and 15 bases, with 15 bases remaining between them. CDR3 nucleotide sequence: TGTGCCAGCAGTTTCTCTGGCCTGTTTAGGTTCTTC. Residues: CASSFSGLFRFF.

This chain joins TRBV5-6 and TRBJ2-3, with D perhaps assigned TRBD1 or TRBD2 (5 bases each). Germline V gene lookup returns CDR1 SGHDT and CDR2 YYEEEE. V lost 3 bases and J lost 6, with 8 bases in between. This CDR3 is built from 12 residues. CDR3 in amino acids: CASSWDRDTQYF. DNA of the CDR3: TGTGCCAGCAGCTGGGACCGGGATACGCAGTATTTT.

The chain employs TRBV19 and TRBJ2-3, with D tentatively TRBD2 (5 bases). Germline values: CDR1 LNHDA, CDR2 SQIVND (reference sequence). CDR3 length: 14 residues. V was shortened by 4 bases and J by 8 bases, with 16 bases between the two germline ends. CDR3 region: CASSTIGLPGTQYF. The CDR3 DNA reads TGTGCCAGTAGTACGATCGGACTCCCGGGTACGCAGTATTTT.